This TCR beta chain originates from a study of cytomegalovirus exposure and HLA in healthy donors. Study overall: It was reported in a later analysis that the same platform had been used for the 120 validation repertoires as for the approximately 700 first-cohort repertoires. Study observations and caveats: For cytomegalovirus status, the classifier reportedly gave diagnoses with high specificity and sensitivity. The TCR clusters that emerged in the first cohort tended, a later analysis found, to co-occur in the approximately 130 validation repertoires.

On this clone: Its cognate antigen is unknown.

Some clones are missing from TCRdb's copy, which holds only in-frame ones; the method was immunoSEQ multiplex PCR. The sample includes fewer than 75,000 clones, less than 95% of them seen just once. The receptor's source is a woman under 30 in good health and CMV-seropositive. Sequencing used PBMCs.

The CDR3 DNA follows: TGTGCCAGCAGGGAGGACAGGAAGAACTACAATGAGCAGTTCTTC. It yields the protein CASREDRKNYNEQFF. The chain carries TRBV6-1 and TRBJ2-1; TRBD1 aligns across 7 bases. V lost 6 bases and J lost 3; bases outside the gene matches: 8. The CDR3 sequence is 15 residues long. CDR1 and CDR2 from the germline V gene are MNHNS and SASEGT.